The 28 T cell receptor beta chains below were found in one sample sequenced in a study of beta chain features in type 1 diabetes. Every isolated RNA sample was fully reverse transcribed, so sequencing captured expressed TCRB transcripts. Assay: immunoSEQ multiplex PCR; the TCRdb copy retains only in-frame clones and omits some. The data show tens of thousands of clones, 49% seen once. The sequenced material came from central memory CD4+ T cells from blood. These receptors were taken from a woman aged 18-35 years in good health.

The V and J genes are TRBV30 and TRBJ2-7; possible D gene TRBD1, 6 bases. The CDR3 covers 12 residues. CDR1 and CDR2 (germline): GTSNPN, SVGIG (reference sequence). V was clipped by 2 bases and J by 2 bases, with 7 bases between them. CDR3 bases: TGTGCCTGGAGTAACAGGGCCTACGAGCAGTACTTC. Translating gives CAWSNRAYEQYF. The variable domain in full, with the rest retrieved from reference TRBV30 and TRBJ2-7, is SQTIHQWPATLVQPVGSPLSLECTVEGTSNPNLYWYRQAAGRGLQLLFYSVGIGQISSEVPQNLSASRPQDRQFILSSKKLLLSDSGFYLCAWSNRAYEQYFGPGTRLTVT.

The V and J genes are TRBV7-8 and TRBJ2-7; 10 positions agree with TRBD1. CDR1 is SGHVS and CDR2 is FQNEAQ in the germline V gene. CDR3 length: 15 amino acids. J was trimmed by 5 bases and V by 5 bases; bases with no gene match: 9. The CDR3 loop is CASSRQGASRDEQYF. In DNA, the CDR3 is TGTGCCAGCAGCAGACAGGGGGCGTCTCGAGACGAGCAGTACTTC.

This clone was found a few times. This chain uses TRBV5-1 with TRBJ2-5, with 8 bases identical to TRBD2. This CDR3 is 14 amino acids long. Germline V gene lookup returns CDR1 SGHRS and CDR2 YFSETQ. Unmatched junction bases numbered 6, after V lost 4 bases and J lost 4 bases. The CDR3 DNA sequence: TGCGCCAGCAGCGCCGGGAGGGGCGTAGAGACCCAGTACTTC. As protein: CASSAGRGVETQYF.

The rearrangement uses TRBV28 and TRBJ2-1, with 11 bases lining up with TRBD1. The germline CDR1 and CDR2 sequences are MDHEN and SYDVKM. This CDR3 comprises 15 residues. After removal of 10 bases from V and 6 bases from J, the junction contained 11 bases not matched to a gene. The CDR3 sequence: CATCLGTGGPNEQFF. In DNA form, the CDR3 reads TGTGCCACCTGCTTAGGGACAGGGGGACCCAATGAGCAGTTCTTC.

This chain joins TRBV4-2 and TRBJ1-4, with TRBD1 matching 8 bases. The length of the CDR3 is 16 residues. The V segment lost 3 bases and the J segment 0 bases; nucleotides outside the gene matches: 3. Germline V gene lookup returns CDR1 LGHNA and CDR2 YNFKEQ. The CDR3 coding sequence is TGTGCCAGCAGCCAGTCACAGGGGGCAACTAATGAAAAACTGTTTTTT. This gives the protein CASSQSQGATNEKLFF.

V is TRBV11-2 and J is TRBJ2-5; 10 bases are shared with TRBD1. V was clipped by 6 bases and J by 5 bases; unmatched bases: 15. Germline V lookup: CDR1 SGHAT, CDR2 FQNNGV. The CDR3 runs 17 residues. CDR3 protein: CASSLNPGTGAVETQYF. For the CDR3, the DNA is TGTGCCAGCAGTTTAAACCCCGGGACAGGGGCGGTCGAGACCCAGTACTTC.

Here the CDR3 reads CASSANSGIGKLFF. In DNA, the CDR3 is TGTGCCAGCAGCGCTAACTCAGGGATCGGAAAACTGTTTTTT. The rearrangement uses TRBV11-2 and TRBJ1-4, with D perhaps matching TRBD1 (5 bases). The CDR3 extends over 14 amino acids. CDR1 and CDR2 (germline): SGHAT, FQNNGV. Trimming took off 5 bases at V and 10 bases at J, with 17 bases between the two ends.

This rearrangement joins TRBV30 to TRBJ1-2; no clear D. Germline lookup yields CDR1 GTSNPN and CDR2 SVGIG (reference sequence). Trimming removed 0 bases from V and 8 bases from J, with 22 bases in between. This CDR3 is built from 16 residues. The CDR3 DNA is TGTGCCTGGAGTGTACGCCCGTTTGACCACGAGGGAGGCTACACCTTC. This encodes CAWSVRPFDHEGGYTF.

This clone was seen a single time. The genes are TRBV5-4 and TRBJ2-1; TRBD2 matches 13 bases. The CDR3 length is 18 residues. The germline V gene has CDR1 SGHNT and CDR2 YYREEE (reference sequence). J gave up 7 bases and V 4 bases, and 14 bases lay outside the gene matches. CDR3: CASSLGTSGIRLDNEQFF. The CDR3 nucleotides read TGTGCCAGCAGCCTCGGGACTAGCGGGATCCGCCTTGATAATGAGCAGTTCTTC. Full variable domain (rest looked up from reference TRBV5-4 and TRBJ2-1): ETGVTQSPTHLIKTRGQQVTLRCSSQSGHNTVSWYQQALGQGPQFIFQYYREEENGRGNFPPRFSGLQFPNYSSELNVNALELDDSALYLCASSLGTSGIRLDNEQFFGPGTRLTVL.

This clone came up a few times. V usage is TRBV28 and J usage is TRBJ1-3; D ambiguous. The CDR3 loop spans 14 amino acids. Germline V gene sequence: CDR1 MDHEN, CDR2 SYDVKM. Trimming cost V 9 bases and J 2 bases, with 14 bases left between them. The CDR3 loop reads CASNAGSAGNTIYF. The CDR3 DNA follows: TGTGCCAGTAACGCCGGGTCGGCTGGAAACACCATATATTTT.

V and J are TRBV27 and TRBJ1-2; 10 positions match TRBD1. Germline values: CDR1 MNHEY, CDR2 SMNVEV (reference sequence). CDR3 length: 15 residues. The trim removed 4 bases at V and 4 bases at J, leaving 6 bases unmatched. The CDR3 nucleotides are TGTGCCAGCAGTTCCTCGGGGACAGGGGCCTATGGCTACACCTTC. It is translated as CASSSSGTGAYGYTF.

V gene TRBV7-9 combines with J gene TRBJ1-4, with D possibly TRBD1 on 6 matching bases. Trimming shortened V by 1 base and J by 8 bases, and 14 bases separated the two germline ends. CDR1 is SEHNR, CDR2 FQNEAQ, per germline (reference sequence). This CDR3 contains 15 residues. Here the CDR3 reads CASSLEAGVGEKLFF. In DNA form, the CDR3 reads TGTGCCAGCAGCTTAGAGGCAGGGGTTGGAGAAAAACTGTTTTTT.

This clone was seen once. In DNA form, the CDR3 reads TGTGCCAGCAGTGAAGCGTCATACAGGGGCGGCAACACTGAAGCTTTCTTT. Amino acid sequence: CASSEASYRGGNTEAFF. The chain recombines TRBV2 with TRBJ1-1; TRBD1 agrees at 7 bases. Germline loops: CDR1 SNHLY, CDR2 FYNNEI. The CDR3 runs to 17 residues. Trimming took 0 bases from V and 2 from J; bases not matched to a gene: 9.

The rearrangement joins TRBV5-1 to TRBJ2-1; 15 bases fit TRBD2. From germline, CDR1 is SGHRS and CDR2 YFSETQ. This CDR3 has 17 residues. Losses at the gene ends were 4 bases for V and 5 bases for J; bases not matched to a gene: 7. CDR3 in DNA: TGCGCCAGCAGCAGGACTAGCGGGGGGGCTCAGAACAATGAGCAGTTCTTC. This translates into CASSRTSGGAQNNEQFF. Using reference TRBV5-1 and TRBJ2-1 for the parts outside the CDR3, the full variable domain is KAGVTQTPRYLIKTRGQQVTLSCSPISGHRSVSWYQQTPGQGLQFLFEYFSETQRNKGNFPGRFSGRQFSNSRSEMNVSTLELGDSALYLCASSRTSGGAQNNEQFFGPGTRLTVL.

The chain combines TRBV4-1 with TRBJ2-7, with D uncertain. CDR1 MGHRA and CDR2 YSYEKL come from the germline V gene. This CDR3 is built from 14 residues. V dropped 0 bases and J dropped 0 bases, with 6 bases sitting between them. The CDR3 reads CASSQDQYSYEQYF. CDR3 DNA: TGCGCCAGCAGCCAAGATCAGTACTCCTACGAGCAGTACTTC.

This clone appeared a few times. The rearrangement joins TRBV5-1 to TRBJ2-7, with D unclear. Germline lookup yields CDR1 SGHRS and CDR2 YFSETQ. This CDR3 has 14 amino acids. V was trimmed by 3 bases and J by 7 bases, leaving 17 bases between them. In DNA form, the CDR3 reads TGCGCCAGCAGCTCCGAAGTCCCCCCGCGGGAGCAGTACTTC. It is translated as CASSSEVPPREQYF.

The J gene is TRBJ2-2, the V gene TRBV11-3; D perhaps matches TRBD2 (5 bases). The CDR3 is 13 residues long. Trimming removed 5 bases from V and 7 bases from J, with 11 bases in between. CDR1 and CDR2 (germline): SGHNT, YENEEA. CDR3 sequence (DNA): TGTGCCAGCAGCGTCCGAGGGATCGGGGAGCTGTTTTTT. This encodes CASSVRGIGELFF.

The chain recombines TRBV12-5 with TRBJ1-4; D may be TRBD1 (5 bases). Germline lookup yields CDR1 LGHNT and CDR2 FRNRAP. This CDR3 is built from 13 residues. Trimming pared 1 base from V and 6 bases from J, leaving 6 bases between. The CDR3 region is CASGLGRDEKLFF. CDR3 nucleotide sequence: TGTGCTAGTGGTTTGGGCAGGGATGAAAAACTGTTTTTT.

The chain links TRBV4-1 to TRBJ2-7; possibly TRBD2 for D (7 bases). This CDR3 comprises 15 residues. Trimming removed 4 bases from V and 2 bases from J, with 15 bases in between. Germline values: CDR1 MGHRA, CDR2 YSYEKL. The CDR3 here is CASSPGASGTYEQYF. The CDR3 region has the DNA TGCGCCAGCAGCCCAGGGGCTAGCGGAACCTACGAGCAGTACTTC.

V is TRBV5-4 and J is TRBJ2-2; 7 bases map to TRBD1. Unmatched junction bases numbered 12, after V lost 4 bases and J lost 6 bases. Germline values: CDR1 SGHNT, CDR2 YYREEE (reference sequence). The CDR3 contains 16 residues. CDR3 nucleotide sequence: TGTGCCAGCAGCGTTAACAGGGGATTAAAGGCCGGGGAGCTGTTTTTT. It translates to CASSVNRGLKAGELFF. The full variable domain, completed using reference TRBV5-4 and TRBJ2-2, is ETGVTQSPTHLIKTRGQQVTLRCSSQSGHNTVSWYQQALGQGPQFIFQYYREEENGRGNFPPRFSGLQFPNYSSELNVNALELDDSALYLCASSVNRGLKAGELFFGEGSRLTVL.

The chain couples TRBV7-9 to TRBJ1-2, with D perhaps matching TRBD1 (6 bases). Trimming cost V 3 bases and J 2 bases, with 10 bases left between them. This CDR3 comprises 14 residues. CDR1 and CDR2 (germline): SEHNR, FQNEAQ (reference sequence). CDR3 coding DNA: TGTGCCAGCAGCTTCTCAACAGGGAACTATGGCTACACCTTC. It is translated as CASSFSTGNYGYTF.

CDR3 bases: TGTGCCAGCAGCCTAGAGAGGTTTCAGCCCCAGCATTTT. This encodes CASSLERFQPQHF. The chain is built from TRBV4-2 and TRBJ1-5, with D unclear. This CDR3 spans 13 amino acids. Between the trimmed V and J ends, which lost 4 bases and 6 bases, there was a span of 10 bases. Germline loops: CDR1 LGHNA, CDR2 YNFKEQ.

The chain combines TRBV10-1 with TRBJ2-2, with TRBD1 as a possible D gene (6 bases). V gave up 6 bases and J gave up 5 bases, with 16 bases separating them. Germline CDR1 reads WNHNN; CDR2 reads SYGVQD (reference sequence). This CDR3 is 15 amino acids long. The CDR3 reads CASSSTQGGTGELFF. CDR3 nucleotides: TGCGCCAGCAGCTCGACACAGGGTGGTACCGGGGAGCTGTTTTTT.

The sample holds a few counts of this clone. The V and J genes are TRBV5-5 and TRBJ1-2, with 12 bases lining up with TRBD1. The CDR3 covers 14 residues. Per the germline V gene, CDR1 is SGHKS and CDR2 is YYEKEE (reference sequence). With V trimmed by 3 bases and J by 10 bases, 7 bases remained unmatched. CDR3 sequence reads: CASSSGQGAPHYTF. In DNA form, the CDR3 reads TGTGCCAGCAGCTCGGGACAGGGGGCTCCCCACTACACCTTC. Full variable domain (missing parts from reference TRBV5-5 and TRBJ1-2): DAGVTQSPTHLIKTRGQQVTLRCSPISGHKSVSWYQQVLGQGPQFIFQYYEKEERGRGNFPDRFSARQFPNYSSELNVNALLLGDSALYLCASSSGQGAPHYTFGSGTRLTVV.

The gene calls are TRBV5-1 and TRBJ2-1; 8 bases map to TRBD1. V lost 0 bases and J lost 7; bases outside the gene matches: 3. The CDR3 length is 14 residues. Germline loops: CDR1 SGHRS, CDR2 YFSETQ. CDR3 DNA: TGCGCCAGCAGCTTGGCCACAGGGGGGAATGAGCAGTTCTTC. Residues: CASSLATGGNEQFF.

By share, this clone ranks as medium-sized (0.01 to 0.1%). V is TRBV27 and J is TRBJ2-1; TRBD2 aligns across 8 bases. The CDR3 totals 15 residues. Germline V gene data show CDR1 as MNHEY and CDR2 as SMNVEV (reference sequence). The trim removed 2 bases at V and 10 bases at J, leaving 10 bases unmatched. The CDR3 nucleotides read TGTGCCAGCAGTTTACTTCCCCGGGAGCGGGGGGAGCAGTTCTTC. This sequence encodes CASSLLPRERGEQFF.

The V and J genes are TRBV13 and TRBJ2-7, with 8 bases lining up with TRBD2. The length of the CDR3 is 14 residues. The germline CDR1 and CDR2 sequences are PRHDT and FYEKMQ (reference sequence). V trimming: 0 bases; J trimming: 8 bases; junction bases outside the gene matches: 6. The CDR3 loop reads CASSLGYGGRQQYF. CDR3 nucleotides: TGTGCCAGCAGCTTAGGCTACGGCGGGAGGCAGCAGTACTTC.

This clone was observed a few times. The rearrangement uses TRBV18 and TRBJ1-2; tentatively, D is TRBD1 (5 bases). From germline, CDR1 is KGHSH and CDR2 LQKENI. The CDR3 contains 15 residues. V was cut by 3 bases and J by 3 bases, with 14 bases left in between. CDR3 nucleotides: TGTGCCAGCTCACCCCAGACAGACCCCGACTATGGCTACACCTTC. Translated: CASSPQTDPDYGYTF.